The clone carrying this TCR beta chain has only a few counts. Its antigen is not identified. Staining for CD45RO/CCR7/CD25/CD127/CD95/CD27 allowed sorting of CD4+ naive, central memory, regulatory and stem cell-like memory cells. Trimming stripped 5 bases from V and 4 bases from J, with 9 bases between. The CDR3 sequence is 12 residues long. Looked up from germline, CDR1 is MGHRA and CDR2 is YSYEKL. As every portion of the isolated RNA was reverse transcribed, the sequencing read expressed TCRB transcripts. Here immunoSEQ multiplex PCR was the method, and the copy in TCRdb shows in-frame clones only, minus some. The sample carries roughly 250,000 clones, about 20% recorded once. The sample belongs to a study of beta chain features in type 1 diabetes. Overall study context: No patient-donor differences in age, gender, total cells or subset yield. General observations from the study: Moderately but significantly shorter TCRB CDR3s were found in Type 1 diabetes patients in all four CD4+ subsets. A potential PCR bias toward shorter templates would be equal in patient and control samples.

Sequencing input: naive CD4+ T cells from blood. The sequence was obtained from a woman between 35 and 50 years old with type 1 diabetes. The rearrangement joins TRBV4-1 to TRBJ2-7; D is unresolved. This CDR3 is CASSNSFYEQYF. The CDR3 DNA reads as TGCGCCAGCAGCAATAGCTTTTACGAGCAGTACTTC.